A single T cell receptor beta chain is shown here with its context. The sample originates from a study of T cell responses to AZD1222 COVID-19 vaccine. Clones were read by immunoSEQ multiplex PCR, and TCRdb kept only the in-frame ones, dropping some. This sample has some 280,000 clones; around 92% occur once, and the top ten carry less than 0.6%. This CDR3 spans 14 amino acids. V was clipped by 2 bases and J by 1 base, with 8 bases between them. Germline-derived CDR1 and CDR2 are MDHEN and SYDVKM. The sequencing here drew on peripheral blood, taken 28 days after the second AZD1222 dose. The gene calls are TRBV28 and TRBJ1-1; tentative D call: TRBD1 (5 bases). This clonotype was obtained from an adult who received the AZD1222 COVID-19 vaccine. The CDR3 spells CASSLGHPNTEAFF. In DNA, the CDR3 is TGTGCCAGCAGTTTAGGACACCCGAACACTGAAGCTTTCTTT.